This TCR beta chain was obtained from a study of OX40 agonist ivuxolimab in advanced cancers. Regarding the study as a whole: Among the lowest peripheral clonal expansion occurred in 0.1-3.0 mg/kg partial responders.

A remark on this clone: The target antigen is unknown.

Germline assignment: CDR1 LGHNA and CDR2 YSLEER. The CDR3 is made up of 14 amino acids. The V end lost 0 bases, the J end lost 4 bases, and 9 bases lay between the germline ends. TCRdb's copy holds only in-frame clones and misses some; the assay was immunoSEQ multiplex PCR. The sample includes tens of thousands of clones, approximately 87% seen only once; the top ten take less than 4%. The sample in question was CD4+ or CD8+ T cells sorted from blood, obtained in a trial of the OX40 agonist ivuxolimab. The clonotype originates from an adult with an advanced solid tumor such as melanoma, head and neck, liver or kidney cancer. The chain recombines TRBV4-3 with TRBJ1-1; D call uncertain. The CDR3 nucleotides read TGCGCCAGCAGCCAAGAAGGCGGGATCACTGAAGCTTTCTTT. Translated, it gives CASSQEGGITEAFF.